Described below is a single T cell receptor beta chain sequence and its context. The antigen remains unidentified. The entry originates in a study of cytomegalovirus exposure and HLA in healthy donors. 60 Vbeta and 13 Jbeta primers were used in PCR. Libraries were prepared by immunoSEQ multiplex PCR; TCRdb keeps only in-frame clonotypes and omits some of them. The sample's table shows over 120,000 clones. Germline V CDR1 and CDR2: SEHNR, FQNEAQ (reference sequence). The V and J ends lost 5 bases and 8 bases respectively, with 12 bases between them. The CDR3 totals 12 residues. Whole-study findings and limits: Among TCR beta chains, those listed as cytomegalovirus-associated numbered roughly 150. Presence/absence analyses treated sequencing depth as roughly uniform across donors.

Sequencing was performed on PBMCs. The clonotype originates from a male donor in good health and CMV-seronegative. J is TRBJ1-2 and V is TRBV7-9; no reliable D call. The CDR3 loop reads CASSTHSRGYTF. CDR3 DNA sequence: TGTGCCAGCAGCACCCACAGTCGGGGCTACACCTTC.